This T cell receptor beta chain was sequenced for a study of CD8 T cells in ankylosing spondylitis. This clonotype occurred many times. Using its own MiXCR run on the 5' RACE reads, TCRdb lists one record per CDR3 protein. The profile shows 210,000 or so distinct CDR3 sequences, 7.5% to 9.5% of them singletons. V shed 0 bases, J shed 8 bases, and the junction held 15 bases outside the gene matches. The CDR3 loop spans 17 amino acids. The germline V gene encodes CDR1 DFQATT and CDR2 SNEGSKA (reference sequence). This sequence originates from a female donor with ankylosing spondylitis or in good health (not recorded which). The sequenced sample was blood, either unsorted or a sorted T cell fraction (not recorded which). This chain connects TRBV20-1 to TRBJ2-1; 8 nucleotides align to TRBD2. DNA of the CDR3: TGCAGTGCTAGAGATTGGGACGGGAGGGGTCTTTTGGATGAGCAGTTCTTC. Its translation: CSARDWDGRGLLDEQFF.